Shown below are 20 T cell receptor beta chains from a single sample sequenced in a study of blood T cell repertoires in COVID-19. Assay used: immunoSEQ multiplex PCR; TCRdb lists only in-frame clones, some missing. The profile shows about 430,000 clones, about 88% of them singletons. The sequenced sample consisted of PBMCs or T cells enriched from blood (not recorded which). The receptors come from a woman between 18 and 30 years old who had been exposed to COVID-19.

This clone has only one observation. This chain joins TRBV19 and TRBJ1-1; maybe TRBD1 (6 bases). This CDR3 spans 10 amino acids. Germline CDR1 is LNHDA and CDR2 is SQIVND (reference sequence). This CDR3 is CGTGSTEAFF. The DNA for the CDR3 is TGTGGTACAGGGTCGACTGAAGCTTTCTTT.

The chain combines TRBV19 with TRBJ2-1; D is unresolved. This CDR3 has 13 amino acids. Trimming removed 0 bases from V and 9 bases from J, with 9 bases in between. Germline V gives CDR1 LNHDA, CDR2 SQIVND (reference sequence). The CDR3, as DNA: TGTGCCAGTAGTATAGAGGTGGTAGCTGAGCAGTTCTTC. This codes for CASSIEVVAEQFF.

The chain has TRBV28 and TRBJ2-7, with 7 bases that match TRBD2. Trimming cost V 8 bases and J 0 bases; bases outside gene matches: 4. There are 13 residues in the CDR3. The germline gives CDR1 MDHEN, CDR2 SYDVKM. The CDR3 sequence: CASGGGVSYEQYF. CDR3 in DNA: TGTGCCAGCGGGGGAGGGGTCTCCTACGAGCAGTACTTC.

The CDR3 spells CASRTGLSNTGELFF. The CDR3 DNA is TGTGCCAGCAGAACGGGACTTTCGAACACCGGGGAGCTGTTTTTT. This chain links TRBV2 with TRBJ2-2; D is possibly TRBD2 (6 bases). The CDR3 has 15 residues. The germline V gene encodes CDR1 SNHLY and CDR2 FYNNEI. V lost 6 bases and J 0 bases, leaving 11 bases between the germline ends. Full variable domain (remainder filled in from reference TRBV2 and TRBJ2-2): EPEVTQTPSHQVTQMGQEVILRCVPISNHLYFYWYRQILGQKVEFLVSFYNNEISEKSEIFDDQFSVERPDGSNFTLKIRSTKLEDSAMYFCASRTGLSNTGELFFGEGSRLTVL.

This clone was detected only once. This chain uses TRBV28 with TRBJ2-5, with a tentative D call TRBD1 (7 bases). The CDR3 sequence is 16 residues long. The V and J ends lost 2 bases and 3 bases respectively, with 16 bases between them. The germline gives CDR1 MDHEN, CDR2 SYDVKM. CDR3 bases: TGTGCCAGCAGTTTACCGGATCCAGGGGGGAAAGAGACCCAGTACTTC. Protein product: CASSLPDPGGKETQYF.

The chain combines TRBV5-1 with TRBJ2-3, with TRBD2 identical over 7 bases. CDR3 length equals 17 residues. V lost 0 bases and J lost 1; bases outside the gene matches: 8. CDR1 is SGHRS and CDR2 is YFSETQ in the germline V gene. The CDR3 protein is CASSLGGAGLRTDTQYF. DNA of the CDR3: TGCGCCAGCAGCTTGGGTGGGGCGGGACTACGCACAGATACGCAGTATTTT.

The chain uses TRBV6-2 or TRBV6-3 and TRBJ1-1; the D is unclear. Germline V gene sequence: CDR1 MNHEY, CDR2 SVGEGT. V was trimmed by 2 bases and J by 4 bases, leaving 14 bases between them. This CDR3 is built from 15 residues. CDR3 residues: CASSYKGGWSTEAFF. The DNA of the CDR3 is TGTGCCAGCAGTTACAAGGGAGGGTGGAGCACTGAAGCTTTCTTT.

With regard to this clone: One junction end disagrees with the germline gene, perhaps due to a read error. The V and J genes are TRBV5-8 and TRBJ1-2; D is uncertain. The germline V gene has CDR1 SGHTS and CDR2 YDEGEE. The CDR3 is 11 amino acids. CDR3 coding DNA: TGTGCCAGCAGCCCAGTCACGCACATCTCCTTC. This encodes CASSPVTHISF.

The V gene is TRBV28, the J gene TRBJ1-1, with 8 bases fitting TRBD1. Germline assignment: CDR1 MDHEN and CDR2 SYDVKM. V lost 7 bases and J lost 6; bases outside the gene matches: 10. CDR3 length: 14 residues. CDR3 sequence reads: CASTETGGIAEAFF. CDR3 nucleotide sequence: TGTGCCAGCACCGAAACAGGGGGGATCGCTGAAGCTTTCTTT.

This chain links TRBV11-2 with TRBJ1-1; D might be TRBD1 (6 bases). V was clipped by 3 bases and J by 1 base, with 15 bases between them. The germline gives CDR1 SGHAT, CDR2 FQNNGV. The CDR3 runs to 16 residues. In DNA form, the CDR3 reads TGTGCCAGCAGCTTTGGACAGACAGGAACGAACACTGAAGCTTTCTTT. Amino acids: CASSFGQTGTNTEAFF.

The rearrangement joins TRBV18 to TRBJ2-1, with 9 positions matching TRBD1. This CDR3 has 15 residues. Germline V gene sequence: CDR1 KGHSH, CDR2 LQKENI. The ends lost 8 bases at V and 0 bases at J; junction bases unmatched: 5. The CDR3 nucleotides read TGTGCCAGCGTGCCGGGACAGGGCTCCTACAATGAGCAGTTCTTC. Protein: CASVPGQGSYNEQFF.

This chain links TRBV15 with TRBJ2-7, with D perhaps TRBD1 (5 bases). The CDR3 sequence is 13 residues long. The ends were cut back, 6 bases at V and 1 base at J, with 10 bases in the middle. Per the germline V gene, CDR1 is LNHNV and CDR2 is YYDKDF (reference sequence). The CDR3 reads CATRDTTSYEQYF. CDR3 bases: TGTGCCACCAGGGACACTACGTCCTACGAGCAGTACTTC.

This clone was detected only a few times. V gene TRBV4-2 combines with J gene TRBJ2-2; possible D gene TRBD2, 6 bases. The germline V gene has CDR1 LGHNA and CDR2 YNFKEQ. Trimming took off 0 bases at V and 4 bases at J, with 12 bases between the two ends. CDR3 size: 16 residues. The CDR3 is CASSQDRESSTGELFF. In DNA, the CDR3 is TGTGCCAGCAGCCAAGATCGGGAGAGCTCCACCGGGGAGCTGTTTTTT.

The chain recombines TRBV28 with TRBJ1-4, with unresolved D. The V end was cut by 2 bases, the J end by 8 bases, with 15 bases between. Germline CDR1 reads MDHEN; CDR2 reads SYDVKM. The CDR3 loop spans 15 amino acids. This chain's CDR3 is CASSLSPGIQEKLFF. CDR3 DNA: TGTGCCAGCAGTTTAAGTCCCGGGATTCAAGAAAAACTGTTTTTT. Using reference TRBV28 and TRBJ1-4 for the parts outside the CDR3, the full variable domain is DVKVTQSSRYLVKRTGEKVFLECVQDMDHENMFWYRQDPGLGLRLIYFSYDVKMKEKGDIPEGYSVSREKKERFSLILESASTNQTSMYLCASSLSPGIQEKLFFGSGTQLSVL.

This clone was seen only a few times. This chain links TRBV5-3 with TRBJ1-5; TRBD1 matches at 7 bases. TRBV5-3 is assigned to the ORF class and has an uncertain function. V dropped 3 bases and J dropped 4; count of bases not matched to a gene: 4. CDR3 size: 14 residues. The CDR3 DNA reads TGTGCCAGAAGCTCGACAGGGATGAATCAGCCCCAGCATTTT. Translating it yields CARSSTGMNQPQHF.

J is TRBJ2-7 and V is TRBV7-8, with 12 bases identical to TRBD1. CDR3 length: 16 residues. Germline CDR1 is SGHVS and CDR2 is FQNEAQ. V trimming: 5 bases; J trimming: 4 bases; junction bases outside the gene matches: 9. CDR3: CASSKVPGQGAYEQYF. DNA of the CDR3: TGTGCCAGCAGCAAAGTACCGGGACAGGGGGCTTACGAGCAGTACTTC.

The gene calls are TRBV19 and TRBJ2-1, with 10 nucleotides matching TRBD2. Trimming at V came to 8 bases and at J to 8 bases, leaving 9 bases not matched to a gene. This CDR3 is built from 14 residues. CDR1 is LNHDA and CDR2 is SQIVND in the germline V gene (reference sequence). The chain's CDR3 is CASGAASGSYEQFF. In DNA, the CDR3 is TGTGCCAGTGGGGCGGCTAGCGGGAGTTATGAGCAGTTCTTC.

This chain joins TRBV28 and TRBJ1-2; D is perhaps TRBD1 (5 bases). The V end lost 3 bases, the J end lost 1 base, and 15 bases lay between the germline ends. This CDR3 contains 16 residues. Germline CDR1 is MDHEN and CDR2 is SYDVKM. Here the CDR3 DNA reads TGTGCCAGCAGTTTCGGAGGAGGGGTTTTTAACTATGGCTACACCTTC. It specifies CASSFGGGVFNYGYTF.

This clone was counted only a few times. This CDR3 is CASSLTSGHNEQFF. The CDR3 DNA is TGCGCCAGCAGCTTGACTAGCGGCCACAATGAGCAGTTCTTC. The rearrangement links TRBV5-1 to TRBJ2-1; 8 bases fit TRBD2. The CDR3 length is 14 residues. CDR1 is SGHRS and CDR2 is YFSETQ in the germline V gene. The trim removed 1 base at V and 5 bases at J, leaving 2 bases unmatched.

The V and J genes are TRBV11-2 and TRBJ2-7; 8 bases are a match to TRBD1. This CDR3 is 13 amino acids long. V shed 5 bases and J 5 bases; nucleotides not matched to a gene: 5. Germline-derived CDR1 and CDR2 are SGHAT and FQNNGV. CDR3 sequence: CASSIGQGHEQYF. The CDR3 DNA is TGTGCCAGCAGCATCGGACAGGGCCACGAGCAGTACTTC. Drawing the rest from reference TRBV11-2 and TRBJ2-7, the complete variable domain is EAGVAQSPRYKIIEKRQSVAFWCNPISGHATLYWYQQILGQGPKLLIQFQNNGVVDDSQLPKDRFSAERLKGVDSTLKIQPAKLEDSAVYLCASSIGQGHEQYFGPGTRLTVT.